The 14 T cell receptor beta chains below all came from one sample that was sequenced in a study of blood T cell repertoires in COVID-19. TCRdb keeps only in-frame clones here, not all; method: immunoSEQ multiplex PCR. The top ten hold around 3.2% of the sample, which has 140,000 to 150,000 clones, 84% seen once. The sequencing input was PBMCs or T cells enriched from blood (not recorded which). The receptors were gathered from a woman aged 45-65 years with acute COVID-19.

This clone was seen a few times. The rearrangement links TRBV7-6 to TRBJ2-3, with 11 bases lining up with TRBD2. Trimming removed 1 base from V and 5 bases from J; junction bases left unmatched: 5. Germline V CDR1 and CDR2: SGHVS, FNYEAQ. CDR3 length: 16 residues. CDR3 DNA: TGTGCCAGCAGCTTAGGACTAGCGGGAATTGGAGATACGCAGTATTTT. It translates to CASSLGLAGIGDTQYF. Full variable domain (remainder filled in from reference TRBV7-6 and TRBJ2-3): GAGVSQSPRYKVTKRGQDVALRCDPISGHVSLYWYRQALGQGPEFLTYFNYEAQQDKSGLPNDRFSAERPEGSISTLTIQRTEQRDSAMYRCASSLGLAGIGDTQYFGPGTRLTVL.

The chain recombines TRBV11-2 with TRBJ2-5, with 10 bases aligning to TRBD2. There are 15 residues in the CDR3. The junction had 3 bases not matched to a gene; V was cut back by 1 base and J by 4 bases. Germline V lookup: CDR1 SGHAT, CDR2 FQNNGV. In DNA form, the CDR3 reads TGTGCCAGCAGCTTAGGGGCTAGCGGGGGAGAGACCCAGTACTTC. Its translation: CASSLGASGGETQYF.

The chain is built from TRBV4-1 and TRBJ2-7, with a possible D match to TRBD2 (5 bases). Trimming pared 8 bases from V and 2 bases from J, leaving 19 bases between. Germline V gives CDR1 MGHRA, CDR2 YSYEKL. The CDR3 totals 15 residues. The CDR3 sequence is CASAIGPGSTYEQYF. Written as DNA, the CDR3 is TGCGCCAGCGCCATCGGCCCGGGATCCACCTACGAGCAGTACTTC.

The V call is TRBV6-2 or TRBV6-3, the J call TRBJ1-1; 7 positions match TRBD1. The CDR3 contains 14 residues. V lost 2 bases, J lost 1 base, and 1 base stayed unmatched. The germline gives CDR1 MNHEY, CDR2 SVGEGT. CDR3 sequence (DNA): TGTGCCAGCAGTTACCAGGGGGGGAACACTGAAGCTTTCTTT. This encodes CASSYQGGNTEAFF.

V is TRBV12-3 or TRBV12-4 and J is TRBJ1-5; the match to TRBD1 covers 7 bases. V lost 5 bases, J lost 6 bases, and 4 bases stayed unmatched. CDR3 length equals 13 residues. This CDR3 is CASSDRVSQPQHF. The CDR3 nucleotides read TGTGCCAGCAGTGACAGGGTGAGTCAGCCCCAGCATTTT.

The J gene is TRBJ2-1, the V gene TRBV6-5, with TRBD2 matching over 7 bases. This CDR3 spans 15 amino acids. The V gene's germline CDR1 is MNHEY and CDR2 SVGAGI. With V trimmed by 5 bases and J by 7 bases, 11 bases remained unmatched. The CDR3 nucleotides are TGTGCCAGCAGTCGGGTAGGGCGGGAGACGAATGAGCAGTTCTTC. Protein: CASSRVGRETNEQFF.

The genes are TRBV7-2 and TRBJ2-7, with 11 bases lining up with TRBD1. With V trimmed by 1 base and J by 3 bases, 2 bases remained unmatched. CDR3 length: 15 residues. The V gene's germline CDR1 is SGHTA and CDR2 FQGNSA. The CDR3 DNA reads TGTGCCAGCAGCTTAGTGGGACAGGGGGACTACGAGCAGTACTTC. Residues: CASSLVGQGDYEQYF.

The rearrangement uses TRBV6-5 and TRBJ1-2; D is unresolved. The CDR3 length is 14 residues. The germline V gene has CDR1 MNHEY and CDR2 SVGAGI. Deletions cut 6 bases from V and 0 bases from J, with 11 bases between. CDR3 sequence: CASSNSFSNYGYTF. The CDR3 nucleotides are TGTGCCAGCAGCAACAGCTTTTCTAACTATGGCTACACCTTC.

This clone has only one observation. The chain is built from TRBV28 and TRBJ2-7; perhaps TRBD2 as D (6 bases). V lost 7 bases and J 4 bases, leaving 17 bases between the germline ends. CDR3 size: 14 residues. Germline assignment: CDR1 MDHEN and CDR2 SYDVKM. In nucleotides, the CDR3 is TGTGCCAGCACGACCAGGGACTCGATATACGAGCAGTACTTC. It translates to CASTTRDSIYEQYF.

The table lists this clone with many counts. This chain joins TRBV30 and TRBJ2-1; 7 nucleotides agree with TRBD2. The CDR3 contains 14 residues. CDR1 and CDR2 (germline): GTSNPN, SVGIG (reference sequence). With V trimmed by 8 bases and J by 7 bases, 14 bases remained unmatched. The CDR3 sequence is CANRKAGVGNEQFF. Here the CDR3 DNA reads TGTGCCAATAGGAAGGCGGGAGTGGGGAATGAGCAGTTCTTC.

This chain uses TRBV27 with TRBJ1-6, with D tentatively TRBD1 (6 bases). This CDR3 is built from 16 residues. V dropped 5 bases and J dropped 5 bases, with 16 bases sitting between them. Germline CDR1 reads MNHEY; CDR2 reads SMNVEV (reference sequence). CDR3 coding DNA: TGTGCCAGCAGTCTGCAGGGGCCTGCTAATAATTCACCCCTCCACTTT. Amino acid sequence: CASSLQGPANNSPLHF.

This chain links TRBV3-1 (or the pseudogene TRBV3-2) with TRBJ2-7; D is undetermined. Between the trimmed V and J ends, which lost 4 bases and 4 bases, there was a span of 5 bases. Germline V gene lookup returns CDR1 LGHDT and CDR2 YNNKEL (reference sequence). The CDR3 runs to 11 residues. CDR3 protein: CASSLLYEQYF. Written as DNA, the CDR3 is TGTGCCAGCAGCCTTCTTTACGAGCAGTACTTC.

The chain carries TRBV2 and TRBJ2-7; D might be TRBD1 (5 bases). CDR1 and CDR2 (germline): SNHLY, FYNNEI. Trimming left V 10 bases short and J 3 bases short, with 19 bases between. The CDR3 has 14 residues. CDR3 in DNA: TGTGCCATAAGGGGTTTGGAAACTGGCTACGAGCAGTACTTC. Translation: CAIRGLETGYEQYF.

CDR3 DNA sequence: TGTGCCAGCAGTCATAGTACCCAAATTGCGGCTTTCTTT. It encodes CASSHSTQIAAFF. This chain connects TRBV12-3 or TRBV12-4 to TRBJ1-1; D not certain. The ends were cut back, 5 bases at V and 11 bases at J, with 18 bases in the middle. This CDR3 is 13 amino acids long.